What follows are 13 T cell receptor beta chains derived from one specimen sequenced in a study of early T cells in non-severe SARS-CoV-2 infection. TCRdb re-analysed the 5' RACE reads in MiXCR, keeping a single row per CDR3 protein. The sample contains tens of thousands of distinct CDR3 sequences, roughly a tenth of which appear only once. Sequenced material: whole blood, taken at baseline. These TCRs come from an adult who was a healthcare worker with PCR-confirmed SARS-CoV-2 infection or an uninfected control (not recorded which).

CDR3 sequence: CASSPLGRGSSYNEQFF. Here the CDR3 DNA reads TGTGCCAGCAGCCCCCTTGGGCGGGGGAGCTCCTACAATGAGCAGTTCTTC. V usage is TRBV14 and J usage is TRBJ2-1; 7 bases are shared with TRBD2. The germline V gene has CDR1 SGHDN and CDR2 FVKESK. This CDR3 comprises 17 residues. V shed 4 bases, J shed 0 bases, and the junction held 9 bases outside the gene matches.

This clonotype has more than one count but fewer than ten. The chain links TRBV12-2 to TRBJ1-5; the table's D gene call, TRBD1, was not cross checked with the DNA. TRBV12-2 is a recognized pseudogene. The CDR3 loop spans 20 amino acids. CDR3 sequence reads: CASRSNLMISLRQDNQPQHF. CDR3 nucleotides: TGTGCAAGTCGCTCGAACCTTATGATATCGTTGAGACAGGACAATCAGCCCCAGCATTTT.

The rearrangement joins TRBV20-1 to TRBJ2-3, with D possibly matching TRBD2 (6 bases). Trimming left V 1 base short and J 14 bases short, with 19 bases between. The CDR3 is 13 amino acids. Germline CDR1 and CDR2: DFQATT and SNEGSKA (reference sequence). CDR3 sequence (DNA): TGCAGTGCTAGAGCTCTCGGCGGGATCGGCGCGTATTTT. It specifies CSARALGGIGAYF.

This clonotype was detected ten times or more. The chain links TRBV5-1 to TRBJ2-7; the D gene is possibly TRBD2 (5 bases). The CDR3 runs to 15 residues. V shed 4 bases and J shed 5 bases, with 19 bases lying between them. Germline-derived CDR1 and CDR2 are SGHRS and YFSETQ. In DNA form, the CDR3 reads TGCGCCAGCAGCGACACCGGGGAGAGACGTCACGAGCAGTACTTC. Protein product: CASSDTGERRHEQYF.

The sample holds a few counts of this clonotype. The genes are TRBV7-3 and TRBJ2-1; TRBD2 is a possible D gene (6 bases). CDR1 is SGHTA, CDR2 FQGTGA, per germline. The CDR3 consists of 16 residues. V was trimmed by 5 bases and J by 0 bases, leaving 14 bases between them. Here the CDR3 DNA reads TGTGCCAGCAGCCCTCTGGGAGGCCACTCCTACAATGAGCAGTTCTTC. It codes for CASSPLGGHSYNEQFF.

This clonotype has only a few counts. The CDR3 DNA is TGTGCCAGCAGCCACTGGACAGGGGAAGGGATTGAAGCTTTCTTT. This translates into CASSHWTGEGIEAFF. This chain joins TRBV11-2 and TRBJ1-1; TRBD1 matches 9 bases. The V and J ends lost 5 bases and 7 bases, in that order; junction bases with no gene match: 11. Germline V gene lookup returns CDR1 SGHAT and CDR2 FQNNGV. The CDR3 consists of 15 residues.

This clonotype has a handful of counts. For the CDR3, the DNA is TGTGCCAGCAGCTCCAGCCCGGGGGGGGATGGGGCCAACGTCCTGACTTTC. Translating gives CASSSSPGGDGANVLTF. The chain links TRBV7-8 to TRBJ2-6, with 8 positions matching TRBD2. The CDR3 is made up of 17 amino acids. V was pared by 4 bases and J by 3 bases, with 8 bases of the junction left unmatched. From germline, CDR1 is SGHVS and CDR2 FQNEAQ.

This clonotype is medium-sized. The chain carries TRBV9 and TRBJ2-3, with 7 bases lining up with TRBD2. The J segment lost 3 bases and the V segment lost 4 bases, leaving 8 bases of the junction unmatched. Germline V gene sequence: CDR1 SGDLS, CDR2 YYNGEE. The CDR3 spans 15 residues. As DNA, the CDR3 is TGTGCCAGCAGCATCAGCGGGACCAGAACAGATACGCAGTATTTT. Protein product: CASSISGTRTDTQYF.

There are many counts of this clonotype. The rearrangement uses TRBV5-1 and TRBJ1-2; TRBD1 might be the D (5 bases). This CDR3 has 14 amino acids. Germline CDR1 SGHRS, CDR2 YFSETQ. V was trimmed by 2 bases and J by 3 bases, leaving 11 bases between them. This CDR3 is CASSFFGADYGYTF. The CDR3 DNA sequence: TGCGCCAGCAGCTTTTTCGGGGCAGACTATGGCTACACCTTC.

The genes are TRBV24-1 and TRBJ2-1, with 11 nucleotides matching TRBD2. V shed 3 bases and J 8 bases; nucleotides not matched to a gene: 5. CDR1 and CDR2 (germline): KGHDR, SFDVKD. This CDR3 contains 15 residues. DNA for the CDR3: TGTGCCACCAGTGATCGTAGCGGGGGGGCGGATGAGCAGTTCTTC. Its protein product is CATSDRSGGADEQFF.

Only a few counts were recorded for this clonotype. The chain recombines TRBV21-1 with TRBJ1-6; TRBD1, the D gene given by the table, was not confirmed from the DNA. TRBV21-1 is assigned pseudogene status. CDR3 length: 15 residues. CDR3 region: CASSKVWGRDSPLHF. The CDR3 DNA sequence: TGTGCCAGCAGCAAAGTGTGGGGGCGGGATTCACCCCTCCACTTT.

The rearrangement links TRBV9 to TRBJ2-7, with 8 nucleotides matching TRBD2. Germline V gene lookup returns CDR1 SGDLS and CDR2 YYNGEE. CDR3 length equals 15 residues. The V and J ends lost 0 bases and 2 bases, in that order; junction bases with no gene match: 4. The CDR3 region has the DNA TGTGCCAGCAGCGTAGAAAGCGGGGGACCCTACGAGCAGTACTTC. This encodes CASSVESGGPYEQYF.

This clonotype was observed at least ten times. The chain couples TRBV7-7 to TRBJ2-5, with D possibly matching TRBD1 (5 bases). CDR3 length equals 14 residues. The germline V gene encodes CDR1 SSHAT and CDR2 FNYEAQ (reference sequence). V was pared by 1 base and J by 3 bases, with 9 bases between. CDR3 protein: CASSLGTGEETQYF. CDR3 nucleotide sequence: TGTGCCAGCAGCTTAGGCACAGGAGAAGAGACCCAGTACTTC.